These 18 T cell receptor beta chains came from one sample sequenced in a study of blood T cells in healthy people across ages. Through a sample-barcoded 5' primer and a J-beta primer mix, a second PCR was run for roughly 6 to 11 cycles. Each CDR3 protein gets one entry after TCRdb re-called the 5' RACE reads with MiXCR. The sample consists of roughly 2 million distinct CDR3 sequences, approximately 50% of them appearing once. Sequencing was done on a sample of blood. These receptors all come from a woman aged 40 to 55 in good health.

The chain recombines TRBV2 with TRBJ2-4; D gene unclear. The J call may be in error: the DNA end matches TRBJ2-7 better. Germline V gene data show CDR1 as SNHLY and CDR2 as FYNNEI. This CDR3 region has 15 residues. The CDR3 nucleotides read TGTGCCAGCAGTGCAGAAGGATTTGGGATATACGAGCAGTACTTC. Translating gives CASSAEGFGIYEQYF.

This clonotype was picked up a small number of times. V is TRBV4-1 and J is TRBJ2-1, with 13 bases that match TRBD2. Germline V lookup: CDR1 MGHRA, CDR2 YSYEKL. CDR3 length: 16 residues. After removal of 6 bases from V and 2 bases from J, the junction contained 4 bases not matched to a gene. The CDR3 region has the DNA TGCGCCAGCAGTCGACTAGCGGGGGGTACCTACAATGAGCAGTTCTTC. Residues: CASSRLAGGTYNEQFF.

This clonotype showed up just once. The V call is TRBV7-9, the J call TRBJ1-2, with 10 bases matching TRBD1. The CDR3 has 14 amino acids. Germline trimming cut 0 bases from V and 8 bases from J; bases unmatched to any gene: 3. The germline gives CDR1 SEHNR, CDR2 FQNEAQ (reference sequence). CDR3 DNA sequence: TGTGCCAGCAGCTTAGCCGACAGGGGGCAGGGCTACACCTTC. Encoded protein: CASSLADRGQGYTF. Drawing the rest from reference TRBV7-9 and TRBJ1-2, the complete variable domain is DTGVSQNPRHKITKRGQNVTFRCDPISEHNRLYWYRQTLGQGPEFLTYFQNEAQLEKSRLLSDRFSAERPKGSFSTLEIQRTEQGDSAMYLCASSLADRGQGYTFGSGTRLTVV.

The rearrangement uses TRBV20-1 and TRBJ1-6; TRBD1 matches 7 bases. The CDR3 extends over 14 amino acids. Trimming cost V 2 bases and J 8 bases; bases outside gene matches: 6. From germline, CDR1 is DFQATT and CDR2 SNEGSKA (reference sequence). The CDR3 loop reads CSARPTGSDSPLHF. Written as DNA, the CDR3 is TGCAGTGCTAGACCGACAGGGAGCGATTCACCCCTCCACTTT.

This clonotype has just a few counts. V gene TRBV12-3 or TRBV12-4 combines with J gene TRBJ2-1; D gene unclear. This CDR3 contains 14 residues. With 6 bases removed from V and 6 bases from J, the gap between germline ends came to 15 bases. CDR3 region: CASSTPSSPNEQFF. The CDR3 DNA sequence: TGTGCCAGCAGCACCCCTAGTTCCCCCAATGAGCAGTTCTTC.

Many counts were recorded for this clonotype. This chain connects TRBV4-1 to TRBJ2-4; D gene unclear. This CDR3 contains 11 residues. The V end was cut by 1 base, the J end by 8 bases, with 3 bases between. Looked up from germline, CDR1 is MGHRA and CDR2 is YSYEKL. DNA of the CDR3: TGCGCCAGCAGCCAAGCAGACATTCAGTACTTC. It yields the protein CASSQADIQYF.

CDR3 sequence reads: CASSSTGVGGELFF. Here the CDR3 DNA reads TGTGCCAGCAGCTCGACAGGGGTGGGCGGGGAGCTGTTTTTT. The V and J genes are TRBV5-4 and TRBJ2-2; 8 nucleotides align to TRBD1. The CDR3 length is 14 residues. V was clipped by 3 bases and J by 7 bases; unmatched bases: 5. Germline assignment: CDR1 SGHNT and CDR2 YYREEE (reference sequence).

V gene TRBV27 combines with J gene TRBJ1-1, with D unresolved. Germline V gene data show CDR1 as MNHEY and CDR2 as SMNVEV (reference sequence). The CDR3 has 16 amino acids. Trimming removed 2 bases at V and 0 bases at J, with 13 bases between. DNA for the CDR3: TGTGCCAGCAGTTTAGGCTGGGCCGGAATGAACACTGAAGCTTTCTTT. Residues: CASSLGWAGMNTEAFF.

The rearrangement joins TRBV15 to TRBJ1-2; maybe TRBD1 (5 bases). The V gene lost 0 bases and the J gene lost 3 bases, with 17 bases spanning the gap. CDR1 and CDR2 from the germline V gene are LNHNV and YYDKDF (reference sequence). The CDR3 has 17 residues. Here the CDR3 DNA reads TGTGCCACCAGCAGAGATAGGGAGTCTTGGGGACACTATGGCTACACCTTC. Amino acid sequence: CATSRDRESWGHYGYTF.

This clonotype was counted many times. The CDR3 loop is CSARVYPGYNSPLHF. In DNA, the CDR3 is TGCAGTGCTAGAGTATATCCCGGGTATAATTCACCCCTCCACTTT. V gene TRBV20-1 combines with J gene TRBJ1-6; no firm D call. The ends were cut back, 1 base at V and 4 bases at J, with 11 bases in the middle. Germline V gene data show CDR1 as DFQATT and CDR2 as SNEGSKA (reference sequence). The CDR3 sequence is 15 residues long.

This clonotype was seen many times. The V gene is TRBV13, the J gene TRBJ2-4; D is undetermined. Trimming removed 5 bases at V and 2 bases at J, with 7 bases between. Germline loops: CDR1 PRHDT, CDR2 FYEKMQ (reference sequence). There are 13 residues in the CDR3. This CDR3 reads CASSQYSKNIQYF. In DNA, the CDR3 is TGTGCCAGCAGCCAGTATTCCAAAAACATTCAGTACTTC.

This clonotype was counted a single time. One end of the junction does not line up with germline, which may come from a read error. The chain couples TRBV7-7 to TRBJ2-2; TRBD1 is a possible D gene (6 bases). Looked up from germline, CDR1 is SSHAT and CDR2 is FNYEAQ (reference sequence). The CDR3 spans 15 residues. The CDR3 bases are TGTGCTAGCAGCCCGGGACAATACAACACCGGGGAGCTGTTTTTT. Amino acids: CASSPGQYNTGELFF.

The chain combines TRBV10-3 with TRBJ2-7; D is ambiguous. CDR1 and CDR2 from the germline V gene are ENHRY and SYGVKD. The V gene lost 2 bases and the J gene lost 7 bases, with 15 bases spanning the gap. CDR3 size: 14 residues. The CDR3 DNA reads as TGTGCCATCAGTGAGGAAAAGAACCTGGGGGAGCAGTACTTC. This codes for CAISEEKNLGEQYF.

This clonotype was counted ten times or more. This chain connects TRBV28 to TRBJ1-2; D possibly corresponds to TRBD1 (5 bases). Germline CDR1 reads MDHEN; CDR2 reads SYDVKM. CDR3 length equals 15 residues. V lost 6 bases and J 4 bases, leaving 18 bases between the germline ends. The CDR3 spells CASSRGSGRSYGYTF. The CDR3 DNA follows: TGTGCCAGCAGCCGAGGGTCAGGGAGATCCTATGGCTACACCTTC.

The V and J genes are TRBV20-1 and TRBJ2-5; 9 positions match TRBD2. The CDR3 spans 14 residues. The V and J ends lost 3 bases and 2 bases, in that order; junction bases with no gene match: 4. Germline assignment: CDR1 DFQATT and CDR2 SNEGSKA (reference sequence). CDR3 in amino acids: CSARVAGEQETQYF. In DNA, the CDR3 is TGCAGTGCTAGGGTAGCGGGGGAGCAAGAGACCCAGTACTTC.

The chain is built from TRBV6-5 and TRBJ2-1, with 7 bases fitting TRBD1. CDR1 and CDR2 (germline): MNHEY, SVGAGI. The ends lost 5 bases at V and 3 bases at J; junction bases unmatched: 10. This CDR3 has 16 residues. The CDR3 sequence is CASSPPGHRGYNEQFF. The CDR3 DNA reads as TGTGCCAGCAGTCCTCCCGGCCACAGGGGCTACAATGAGCAGTTCTTC.

The rearrangement joins TRBV6-1 to TRBJ2-7, with no clear D. CDR1 is MNHNS, CDR2 SASEGT, per germline. Trimming shortened V by 3 bases and J by 4 bases, and 13 bases separated the two germline ends. This CDR3 region has 14 residues. CDR3 sequence reads: CASSDIGVSYEQYF. The CDR3 DNA is TGTGCCAGCAGTGATATAGGTGTCTCATACGAGCAGTACTTC.

The rearrangement links TRBV7-2 to TRBJ2-7, with 10 positions matching TRBD1. The end of the DNA aligns better with TRBJ2-5, so the J call may be wrong. The CDR3 extends over 15 amino acids. Germline-derived CDR1 and CDR2 are SGHTA and FQGNSA. The CDR3, as DNA: TGTGCCAGCAGCTTTCGACAGGGGGCATGGGAGACCCAGTACTTC. This translates into CASSFRQGAWETQYF.